This TCR beta chain stems from a study of cytomegalovirus exposure and HLA in healthy donors. Study information: A previous analysis identified 100 million or so unique TCR beta sequences derived from roughly 180 million T cells. Study-level points and caveats: Presence/absence comparisons presumed near-even sequencing depth among donors. Most TCR beta V segments were productive about 87% or about 30% of the time in an earlier analysis.

This clone was counted a few times. What it recognizes is unknown. Researchers ran the PCR with 60 Vbeta and 13 Jbeta primers. Repertoires were generated with immunoSEQ multiplex PCR, while TCRdb's copy carries only in-frame clones and drops some. The sample lists around 130,000 clones, about 80% occurring once. CDR1 is SGHTA, CDR2 FQGNSA, per germline. Trimming removed 5 bases from V and 4 bases from J, with 14 bases in between. The CDR3 runs to 14 residues. Input material: PBMCs. The receptor was isolated from a boy aged 2 to 9 in good health and CMV-seronegative. The V and J genes are TRBV7-2 and TRBJ1-2; tentatively, D is TRBD1 (6 bases). The CDR3 bases are TGTGCCAGCAGCCCAAAAGGACAGACCTATGGCTACACCTTC. This encodes CASSPKGQTYGYTF.